The 20 T cell receptor beta chains listed next were all sequenced from one sample in a study of blood T cell repertoires in COVID-19. The protocol was immunoSEQ multiplex PCR, while the TCRdb copy is restricted to in-frame clones and leaves out a portion. Among about 59,000 clones listed, 60% to 80% were seen once. The sequenced sample consisted of peripheral blood. Source of these receptors: a man aged 55 to 70 with acute or convalescent COVID-19.

V and J are TRBV27 and TRBJ2-7; a weak D match, TRBD2 (6 bases). V lost 8 bases and J 6 bases, leaving 11 bases between the germline ends. CDR1 and CDR2 from the germline V gene are MNHEY and SMNVEV (reference sequence). The CDR3 has 11 amino acids. CDR3 DNA: TGTGCCAGCGGTGGGACTCTCGAGCAGTACTTC. It codes for CASGGTLEQYF.

The chain joins TRBV5-1 to TRBJ2-2; TRBD2 might be the D (7 bases). This CDR3 contains 15 residues. The germline gives CDR1 SGHRS, CDR2 YFSETQ. The germline V and J ends were trimmed by 5 bases and 5 bases, with 16 bases remaining between them. CDR3 DNA: TGCGCCAGCAGTCTCGGGGGGCCGGAAACCGGGGAGCTGTTTTTT. Encoded protein: CASSLGGPETGELFF.

V and J are TRBV9 and TRBJ1-6; TRBD1 matches at 8 bases. The CDR3 contains 15 residues. V shed 4 bases, J shed 10 bases, and the junction held 10 bases outside the gene matches. CDR1 and CDR2 (germline): SGDLS, YYNGEE. The CDR3 bases are TGTGCCAGCAGCCCTCGGACAGGGTTAGGATCACCCCTCCACTTT. This gives the protein CASSPRTGLGSPLHF.

J is TRBJ1-2 and V is TRBV27, with D maybe TRBD1 (6 bases). Per germline, CDR1 MNHEY and CDR2 SMNVEV (reference sequence). The germline V and J ends were trimmed by 5 bases and 2 bases, with 12 bases remaining between them. The CDR3 runs to 14 residues. Here the CDR3 reads CASSSLQGNYGYTF. CDR3 nucleotides: TGTGCCAGCAGTAGTCTCCAGGGGAACTATGGCTACACCTTC.

The chain uses TRBV7-8 and TRBJ2-1, with 11 positions matching TRBD2. The J segment lost 11 bases and the V segment lost 5 bases, leaving 8 bases of the junction unmatched. Per the germline V gene, CDR1 is SGHVS and CDR2 is FQNEAQ. The CDR3 runs to 14 residues. CDR3 in DNA: TGTGCCAGCAGCCTTGGGACTAGCGGAAATCAGCAGTTCTTC. Protein product: CASSLGTSGNQQFF.

The rearrangement uses TRBV5-1 and TRBJ1-6; 7 bases line up with TRBD1. Germline V gene data show CDR1 as SGHRS and CDR2 as YFSETQ. V was pared by 0 bases and J by 6 bases, with 3 bases of the junction left unmatched. The CDR3 loop spans 15 amino acids. CDR3 loop: CASSLEGAPNSPLHF. CDR3 nucleotide sequence: TGCGCCAGCAGCTTGGAGGGGGCGCCTAATTCACCCCTCCACTTT.

The V call is TRBV12-3 or TRBV12-4, the J call TRBJ1-1; TRBD1 is a possible D gene (6 bases). CDR3 size: 13 residues. Trimming shortened V by 3 bases and J by 7 bases, and 12 bases separated the two germline ends. CDR3 region: CASSLVGAGEAFF. For the CDR3, the DNA is TGTGCCAGCAGTTTGGTGGGGGCGGGTGAAGCTTTCTTT.

This chain uses TRBV27 with TRBJ2-1, with a possible D match to TRBD2 (6 bases). This CDR3 spans 18 amino acids. V was shortened by 4 bases and J by 4 bases, with 23 bases between the two germline ends. CDR1 is MNHEY and CDR2 is SMNVEV in the germline V gene (reference sequence). CDR3 DNA: TGTGCCAGCAGTTGGGAGGCAGGCCCTAAATACTCATACAATGAGCAGTTCTTC. Translation gives CASSWEAGPKYSYNEQFF.

The chain employs TRBV6-1 and TRBJ1-2; maybe TRBD1 (5 bases). This CDR3 has 14 residues. Germline V lookup: CDR1 MNHNS, CDR2 SASEGT. V dropped 5 bases and J dropped 8 bases, with 18 bases sitting between them. CDR3 loop: CASSSPLGGKGYTF. The CDR3 nucleotides read TGTGCCAGCAGTTCCCCGTTGGGGGGTAAAGGCTACACCTTC.

This clone appeared a few times. The chain is built from TRBV28 and TRBJ1-1; possibly TRBD1 for D (6 bases). Germline V gives CDR1 MDHEN, CDR2 SYDVKM. The germline V and J ends were trimmed by 6 bases and 0 bases, with 14 bases remaining between them. The CDR3 covers 15 residues. The CDR3 here is CASSLPGHLNTEAFF. Here the CDR3 DNA reads TGTGCCAGCAGCCTCCCGGGACACCTGAACACTGAAGCTTTCTTT.

The chain joins TRBV6-5 to TRBJ1-2, with 10 bases lining up with TRBD1. The CDR3 is made up of 16 amino acids. The V and J ends lost 4 bases and 2 bases, in that order; junction bases with no gene match: 7. CDR1 is MNHEY and CDR2 is SVGAGI in the germline V gene. CDR3 DNA sequence: TGTGCCAGCAGTTCCCGACCGGGACAGGGGAACTATGGCTACACCTTC. Translation: CASSSRPGQGNYGYTF.

This chain links TRBV11-2 with TRBJ1-1; 7 bases are a match to TRBD1. Looked up from germline, CDR1 is SGHAT and CDR2 is FQNNGV. The CDR3 contains 15 residues. Trimming at V came to 8 bases and at J to 3 bases, leaving 12 bases not matched to a gene. CDR3 sequence: CASGREGALDTEAFF. For the CDR3, the DNA is TGTGCCAGCGGCCGCGAGGGGGCCCTGGACACTGAAGCTTTCTTT.

V usage is TRBV30 and J usage is TRBJ1-5; maybe TRBD1 (5 bases). V lost 1 base, J lost 5 bases, and 9 bases lay in between. The CDR3 loop spans 13 amino acids. The V gene's germline CDR1 is GTSNPN and CDR2 SVGIG (reference sequence). The CDR3 region has the DNA TGTGCCTGGAGTGGGTTCAGGGATCAGCCCCAGCATTTT. Translated, it gives CAWSGFRDQPQHF.

This clone was seen just once. The chain uses TRBV27 and TRBJ2-7; 11 positions match TRBD2. The CDR3 covers 15 residues. Germline lookup yields CDR1 MNHEY and CDR2 SMNVEV (reference sequence). V dropped 6 bases and J dropped 0; count of bases not matched to a gene: 4. The CDR3 DNA reads as TGTGCCAGCAGCTCCGGACTAGCGGGCTCCTACGAGCAGTACTTC. Protein: CASSSGLAGSYEQYF.

J is TRBJ2-2 and V is TRBV6-5; no reliable D call. CDR3 length equals 12 residues. The germline CDR1 and CDR2 sequences are MNHEY and SVGAGI. With 2 bases removed from V and 8 bases from J, the gap between germline ends came to 6 bases. This chain's CDR3 is CASSYPSGELFF. The CDR3 DNA reads TGTGCCAGCAGTTACCCGAGTGGGGAGCTGTTTTTT.

The chain carries TRBV2 and TRBJ2-7; D possibly corresponds to TRBD2 (5 bases). The CDR3 is made up of 16 amino acids. V was pared by 9 bases and J by 0 bases, with 21 bases between. Germline V lookup: CDR1 SNHLY, CDR2 FYNNEI. The CDR3 is CASIFLYGVTSYEQYF. DNA for the CDR3: TGTGCCAGTATCTTTCTTTACGGGGTTACCTCCTACGAGCAGTACTTC.

The rearrangement joins TRBV10-3 to TRBJ1-1; D may be TRBD1 (5 bases). Trimming left V 4 bases short and J 7 bases short, with 7 bases between. The germline CDR1 and CDR2 sequences are ENHRY and SYGVKD. This CDR3 region has 11 residues. The CDR3 nucleotides read TGTGCCATCAGTGGGGGACTTGAAGCTTTCTTT. Protein sequence: CAISGGLEAFF.

The rearrangement uses TRBV5-4 and TRBJ2-3; tentative D call: TRBD1 (5 bases). The germline V and J ends were trimmed by 3 bases and 2 bases, with 22 bases remaining between them. The germline V gene encodes CDR1 SGHNT and CDR2 YYREEE (reference sequence). This CDR3 has 18 residues. The DNA for the CDR3 is TGTGCCAGCAGCTGGGCCCCAGGGCTGTCACGATACACAGATACGCAGTATTTT. Translation: CASSWAPGLSRYTDTQYF.

The chain combines TRBV19 with TRBJ2-2; maybe TRBD2 (5 bases). V dropped 7 bases and J dropped 5 bases, with 8 bases sitting between them. The CDR3 is 12 amino acids. CDR1 is LNHDA and CDR2 is SQIVND in the germline V gene (reference sequence). In nucleotides, the CDR3 is TGTGCCAGTAAGCGGAGGACCGGGGAGCTGTTTTTT. It encodes CASKRRTGELFF.

The V call is TRBV24-1, the J call TRBJ2-3; 7 bases map to TRBD2. This CDR3 has 15 amino acids. The V segment lost 2 bases and the J segment 5 bases; nucleotides outside the gene matches: 6. From germline, CDR1 is KGHDR and CDR2 SFDVKD. This CDR3 reads CATSDSTGGLDTQYF. The CDR3 DNA is TGTGCCACCAGTGATTCAACGGGGGGTCTAGATACGCAGTATTTT.